The 3 T cell receptor beta chains below all came from one sample that was sequenced in a study of T cell responses to AZD1222 COVID-19 vaccine. Sequencing used immunoSEQ multiplex PCR; TCRdb keeps in-frame clones, though not all of them. The data contain roughly 93,000 clones, 70% to 90% of them singletons. The specimen was peripheral blood, collected on day 0 of AZD1222 vaccination. The receptors originated from an adult in good health.

This rearrangement joins TRBV19 to TRBJ2-5, with 7 bases fitting TRBD1. Germline trimming cut 4 bases from V and 2 bases from J; bases unmatched to any gene: 13. Germline V gene data show CDR1 as LNHDA and CDR2 as SQIVND (reference sequence). This CDR3 comprises 17 residues. In DNA, the CDR3 is TGTGCCAGTAGTAGCCCCGAAAGGGGGCGATTTCAAGAGACCCAGTACTTC. It yields the protein CASSSPERGRFQETQYF. The full variable domain, with the rest looked up from reference TRBV19 and TRBJ2-5, is DGGITQSPKYLFRKEGQNVTLSCEQNLNHDAMYWYRQDPGQGLRLIYYSQIVNDFQKGDIAEGYSVSREKKESFPLTVTSAQKNPTAFYLCASSSPERGRFQETQYFGPGTRLLVL.

V and J are TRBV2 and TRBJ1-3; D perhaps matches TRBD1 (5 bases). The CDR3 extends over 13 amino acids. CDR1 and CDR2 (germline): SNHLY, FYNNEI. V was trimmed by 4 bases and J by 2 bases, leaving 6 bases between them. The CDR3 is CASSGQPGNTIYF. In DNA, the CDR3 is TGTGCCAGCAGTGGACAGCCTGGAAACACCATATATTTT.

The rearrangement uses TRBV5-1 and TRBJ2-7; TRBD2 matches 7 bases. The CDR3 covers 15 residues. Germline V gene data show CDR1 as SGHRS and CDR2 as YFSETQ. With V trimmed by 4 bases and J by 0 bases, 7 bases remained unmatched. The CDR3 is CASSPGGSYSYEQYF. The CDR3 DNA is TGCGCCAGCAGCCCCGGGGGGTCATACTCCTACGAGCAGTACTTC.